This section outlines one TCR beta chain sequence together with its context. Clones were read by immunoSEQ multiplex PCR, and TCRdb kept only the in-frame ones, dropping some. The sample shows 200,000 or so clones, 93% of them seen only once. The entry originates in a study of T cell responses to AZD1222 COVID-19 vaccine. CDR3 length equals 15 residues. V was trimmed by 1 base and J by 8 bases, leaving 12 bases between them. The germline CDR1 and CDR2 sequences are LGHDT and YNNKEL (reference sequence). This sequence originates from an adult in good health. The chain couples TRBV3-1 (or the pseudogene TRBV3-2) to TRBJ1-6, with a tentative D call TRBD1 (5 bases). The input for sequencing was peripheral blood, taken on day 0 of MenACWY control vaccination. CDR3 nucleotides: TGTGCCAGCAGCCAAGTCGGGACGGGTTATTCACCCCTCCACTTT. This encodes CASSQVGTGYSPLHF.